These 8 T cell receptor beta chains were all obtained from the same sample, sequenced in a study of graft-versus-host responses after intestinal transplantation. No antigens are known for them. Only in-frame clones appear in the TCRdb table, and some are missing; sequencing was by immunoSEQ multiplex PCR. The sample holds roughly 130,000 clones, around 90% seen once. The sequencing used unstimulated CD4+ T cells sorted from spleen or lymph node cells, collected before intestinal transplant. The receptors shown here come from a human donor who received an intestinal transplant.

This chain joins TRBV7-2 and TRBJ2-2, with D hard to call. The CDR3 is 15 amino acids. V lost 1 base and J lost 4, with 10 bases in between. The germline V gene encodes CDR1 SGHTA and CDR2 FQGNSA. CDR3 amino acids: CASSLVTQSTGELFF. The CDR3 coding sequence is TGTGCCAGCAGCTTAGTGACCCAATCCACCGGGGAGCTGTTTTTT.

The chain combines TRBV4-1 with TRBJ1-5; D ambiguous. The CDR3 runs 16 residues. The V and J ends lost 5 bases and 5 bases respectively, with 19 bases between them. Germline V CDR1 and CDR2: MGHRA, YSYEKL. The CDR3 bases are TGCGCCAGCAGCGATGCATATGGGAGGGCGGATCAGCCCCAGCATTTT. Translated, it gives CASSDAYGRADQPQHF.

The chain employs TRBV19 and TRBJ1-1; tentatively, D is TRBD1 (6 bases). The germline V gene encodes CDR1 LNHDA and CDR2 SQIVND (reference sequence). This CDR3 is built from 15 residues. V lost 3 bases and J 0 bases, leaving 11 bases between the germline ends. CDR3 loop: CASSIRGSMNTEAFF. CDR3 DNA sequence: TGTGCCAGTAGTATCAGGGGCTCCATGAACACTGAAGCTTTCTTT.

The chain employs TRBV19 and TRBJ1-1; D call uncertain. Trimming pared 1 base from V and 3 bases from J, leaving 9 bases between. This CDR3 has 14 residues. Looked up from germline, CDR1 is LNHDA and CDR2 is SQIVND (reference sequence). CDR3 region: CASSIGGDYTEAFF. The CDR3 nucleotides are TGTGCCAGTAGTATAGGGGGAGATTACACTGAAGCTTTCTTT.

This rearrangement joins TRBV28 to TRBJ1-3; 10 positions match TRBD1. Germline values: CDR1 MDHEN, CDR2 SYDVKM. The CDR3 consists of 15 residues. V lost 5 bases to trimming and J lost 4 bases; unmatched junction nucleotides: 5. The CDR3 DNA reads TGTGCCAGCAGTCGAGACAGGGGGCTAGGAAACACCATATATTTT. This gives the protein CASSRDRGLGNTIYF. Full variable domain (outside the CDR3, taken from reference TRBV28 and TRBJ1-3): DVKVTQSSRYLVKRTGEKVFLECVQDMDHENMFWYRQDPGLGLRLIYFSYDVKMKEKGDIPEGYSVSREKKERFSLILESASTNQTSMYLCASSRDRGLGNTIYFGEGSWLTVV.

This clone was observed once. This chain links TRBV7-2 with TRBJ1-1; the D gene is possibly TRBD1 (5 bases). The CDR3 is 12 amino acids. Germline CDR1 and CDR2: SGHTA and FQGNSA. V was pared by 5 bases and J by 6 bases, with 10 bases between. The CDR3 protein is CASSPWGSEAFF. CDR3 in DNA: TGTGCCAGCAGCCCATGGGGCTCTGAAGCTTTCTTT.

J is TRBJ2-3 and V is TRBV5-5; TRBD2 aligns across 14 bases. Germline loops: CDR1 SGHKS, CDR2 YYEKEE (reference sequence). The CDR3 sequence is 15 residues long. V shed 5 bases and J 7 bases; nucleotides not matched to a gene: 6. The CDR3 here is CASSFGLAGGNTQYF. The CDR3, as DNA: TGTGCCAGCAGTTTTGGACTAGCGGGAGGTAATACGCAGTATTTT. Full variable domain (remainder filled in from reference TRBV5-5 and TRBJ2-3): DAGVTQSPTHLIKTRGQQVTLRCSPISGHKSVSWYQQVLGQGPQFIFQYYEKEERGRGNFPDRFSARQFPNYSSELNVNALLLGDSALYLCASSFGLAGGNTQYFGPGTRLTVL.

The genes are TRBV29-1 and TRBJ2-5; possibly TRBD1 or TRBD2 for D (5 bases each). Trimming removed 0 bases at V and 1 base at J, with 12 bases between. The germline V gene has CDR1 SQVTM and CDR2 ANQGSEA. The CDR3 contains 15 residues. The CDR3 loop is CSVEDRDRGQETQYF. CDR3 in DNA: TGCAGCGTTGAAGACCGGGACCGGGGCCAAGAGACCCAGTACTTC.